The 29 T cell receptor beta chains in this list originate from one sample, sequenced in a study of T cells after yellow fever vaccination. TCRdb passed the 5' RACE reads through MiXCR, listing each CDR3 protein once. The sample consists of a few hundred thousand distinct CDR3 sequences, 3% to 4.5% of them appearing once. Sequences were derived from PBMCs, sampled 5 days after the yellow fever booster vaccination. These receptors were collected from a young man who received the YFV17D yellow fever vaccine.

The gene calls are TRBV7-2 and TRBJ1-5; D is ambiguous. V lost 5 bases to trimming and J lost 5 bases, with 16 bases between them. Germline CDR1 and CDR2: SGHTA and FQGNSA. This CDR3 has 15 residues. CDR3 residues: CASSPTKQFHQPQHF. In DNA, the CDR3 is TGTGCCAGCAGCCCGACGAAACAGTTTCATCAGCCCCAGCATTTT. Combining the CDR3 with reference TRBV7-2 and TRBJ1-5 gives the whole variable domain GAGVSQSPSNKVTEKGKDVELRCDPISGHTALYWYRQSLGQGLEFLIYFQGNSAPDKSGLPSDRFSAERTGGSVSTLTIQRTQQEDSAVYLCASSPTKQFHQPQHFGDGTRLSIL.

This clonotype has only a few counts. The chain has TRBV7-6 and TRBJ1-5; D unclear. CDR3 length: 16 amino acids. Trimming stripped 3 bases from V and 2 bases from J, with 14 bases between. The germline V gene has CDR1 SGHVS and CDR2 FNYEAQ. CDR3 amino acids: CASSLTGAGRNQPQHF. In DNA, the CDR3 is TGTGCCAGCAGCTTGACGGGAGCGGGTCGCAATCAGCCCCAGCATTTT.

This clonotype was detected a few times. The V call is TRBV20-1, the J call TRBJ2-7; no clear D. The germline CDR1 and CDR2 sequences are DFQATT and SNEGSKA (reference sequence). Trimming removed 0 bases from V and 2 bases from J, with 11 bases in between. CDR3 length equals 14 residues. The CDR3 is CSARDLEGPYEQYF. The CDR3 DNA reads TGCAGTGCTAGAGATCTGGAAGGCCCCTACGAGCAGTACTTC.

The table lists this clonotype with a few counts. The chain links TRBV7-2 to TRBJ1-6; the D is unclear. V was clipped by 6 bases and J by 7 bases, with 7 bases between them. The CDR3 length is 12 residues. Germline-derived CDR1 and CDR2 are SGHTA and FQGNSA. CDR3 DNA sequence: TGTGCCAGCAGGGTCCACAATTCACCCCTCCACTTT. Its translation: CASRVHNSPLHF.

The sample holds many counts of this clonotype. The genes are TRBV7-2 and TRBJ2-1; no reliable D call. This CDR3 contains 15 residues. The V end lost 5 bases, the J end lost 9 bases, and 20 bases lay between the germline ends. Germline-derived CDR1 and CDR2 are SGHTA and FQGNSA. The CDR3 DNA reads as TGTGCCAGCAGCGCCGGCGTAGTTACCCCTAGTGAGCAGTTCTTC. This translates into CASSAGVVTPSEQFF.

This clonotype occurred many times. The chain couples TRBV9 to TRBJ1-3; TRBD1 is a possible D gene (6 bases). This CDR3 spans 16 amino acids. The germline V gene has CDR1 SGDLS and CDR2 YYNGEE. V was pared by 4 bases and J by 0 bases, with 14 bases between. In DNA form, the CDR3 reads TGTGCCAGCAGCCCCCCCCCGGACAGCTCTGGAAACACCATATATTTT. Translating it yields CASSPPPDSSGNTIYF.

This clonotype showed up just a few times. The genes are TRBV27 and TRBJ2-2; D is uncertain. Germline V gene lookup returns CDR1 MNHEY and CDR2 SMNVEV (reference sequence). This CDR3 has 15 amino acids. Trimming left V 6 bases short and J 5 bases short, with 16 bases between. CDR3 DNA sequence: TGTGCCAGCAGCCCTCGAAGGGTCGGTACCGGGGAGCTGTTTTTT. Its protein is CASSPRRVGTGELFF.

This clonotype was observed a handful of times. The rearrangement joins TRBV5-1 to TRBJ1-1; D not certain. The V gene lost 7 bases and the J gene lost 5 bases, with 15 bases spanning the gap. Germline V gene lookup returns CDR1 SGHRS and CDR2 YFSETQ. The CDR3 extends over 13 amino acids. The CDR3, as DNA: TGCGCCAGCTCAACGTCCCAGCGGACTGAAGCTTTCTTT. Translation gives CASSTSQRTEAFF.

This clonotype came up a few times. The V and J genes are TRBV7-2 and TRBJ2-2, with no clear D. The CDR3 runs 14 residues. Trimming shortened V by 0 bases and J by 8 bases, and 10 bases separated the two germline ends. CDR1 and CDR2 (germline): SGHTA, FQGNSA. DNA for the CDR3: TGTGCCAGCAGCTTAGCGAAGTGGGGAGGGGAGCTGTTTTTT. Its protein is CASSLAKWGGELFF. Drawing the rest from reference TRBV7-2 and TRBJ2-2, the complete variable domain is GAGVSQSPSNKVTEKGKDVELRCDPISGHTALYWYRQSLGQGLEFLIYFQGNSAPDKSGLPSDRFSAERTGGSVSTLTIQRTQQEDSAVYLCASSLAKWGGELFFGEGSRLTVL.

This clonotype was recorded a few times. The chain employs TRBV4-3 and TRBJ2-5; 10 bases are shared with TRBD2. There are 15 residues in the CDR3. From germline, CDR1 is LGHNA and CDR2 YSLEER. Germline trimming cut 4 bases from V and 0 bases from J; bases unmatched to any gene: 2. The DNA for the CDR3 is TGCGCCAGCAGCCTGAGCGGGGGGGACCAAGAGACCCAGTACTTC. Its protein product is CASSLSGGDQETQYF.

This clonotype was counted at least ten times. The J gene is TRBJ1-4, the V gene TRBV12-3 or TRBV12-4; D not certain. The CDR3 is made up of 17 amino acids. V dropped 5 bases and J dropped 2 bases, with 18 bases sitting between them. As DNA, the CDR3 is TGTGCCAGCAGTGGTGGAGGGCTGAGTTTTACTAATGAAAAACTGTTTTTT. It translates to CASSGGGLSFTNEKLFF.

The chain has TRBV28 and TRBJ2-5, with D tentatively TRBD2 (5 bases). V was trimmed by 2 bases and J by 4 bases, leaving 11 bases between them. CDR1 is MDHEN and CDR2 is SYDVKM in the germline V gene. The CDR3 consists of 14 residues. The CDR3 region has the DNA TGTGCCAGCAGTTTAGAAAGAGGGCCAGAGACCCAGTACTTC. Residues: CASSLERGPETQYF.

The sample holds many counts of this clonotype. This chain uses TRBV11-2 with TRBJ1-2, with TRBD1 identical over 8 bases. Germline CDR1 reads SGHAT; CDR2 reads FQNNGV. The CDR3 has 13 amino acids. The J segment lost 8 bases and the V segment lost 1 base, leaving 3 bases of the junction unmatched. Here the CDR3 reads CASSLVRGQGYTF. CDR3 coding DNA: TGTGCCAGCAGCTTAGTCAGGGGGCAAGGCTACACCTTC.

This clonotype was detected a few times. The V and J genes are TRBV5-1 and TRBJ2-3; 11 bases are a match to TRBD2. CDR3 size: 16 residues. The V and J ends lost 4 bases and 6 bases, in that order; junction bases with no gene match: 10. Germline-derived CDR1 and CDR2 are SGHRS and YFSETQ. The CDR3 sequence is CASSGDSGGAGDTQYF. In DNA, the CDR3 is TGCGCCAGCAGCGGGGATAGCGGGGGGGCCGGGGATACGCAGTATTTT.

The table lists this clonotype with a few counts. The genes are TRBV4-1 and TRBJ2-1, with D maybe TRBD1 (6 bases). CDR1 MGHRA and CDR2 YSYEKL come from the germline V gene. The CDR3 has 16 residues. V was cut by 1 base and J by 4 bases, with 14 bases left in between. The CDR3 bases are TGCGCCAGCAGCCAAGGCCCGATAGGGGGTTACAATGAGCAGTTCTTC. Protein product: CASSQGPIGGYNEQFF.

This clonotype was picked up a small number of times. The chain couples TRBV28 to TRBJ1-4; tentative D call: TRBD1 (5 bases). This CDR3 is built from 13 residues. Trimming took 11 bases from V and 6 from J, leaving 16 bases between them. Germline V gene data show CDR1 as MDHEN and CDR2 as SYDVKM. The CDR3 loop reads CAGRGVIDEKLFF. The CDR3 DNA is TGTGCCGGACGGGGCGTGATCGATGAAAAACTGTTTTTT.

This clonotype was observed at least ten times. The chain combines TRBV18 with TRBJ1-1; 8 positions match TRBD1. The CDR3 has 14 residues. The germline V gene has CDR1 KGHSH and CDR2 LQKENI. Losses at the gene ends were 6 bases for V and 5 bases for J; bases not matched to a gene: 8. The CDR3 sequence: CASSPTGGFTEAFF. Here the CDR3 DNA reads TGTGCCAGCTCTCCCACAGGGGGGTTTACTGAAGCTTTCTTT. The full variable domain, in which reference TRBV18 and TRBJ1-1 provide the parts outside the CDR3, is NAGVMQNPRHLVRRRGQEARLRCSPMKGHSHVYWYRQLPEEGLKFMVYLQKENIIDESGMPKERFSAEFPKEGPSILRIQQVVRGDSAAYFCASSPTGGFTEAFFGQGTRLTVV.

There are a few counts of this clonotype. The J gene is TRBJ1-2, the V gene TRBV12-3 or TRBV12-4; TRBD1 matches at 8 bases. V was pared by 6 bases and J by 5 bases, with 5 bases of the junction left unmatched. There are 13 residues in the CDR3. The CDR3 coding sequence is TGTGCCAGCAGCCAGGGGGCGGGGTATGGCTACACCTTC. This codes for CASSQGAGYGYTF.

The chain uses TRBV4-3 and TRBJ2-6; D is unclear. With 1 base removed from V and 1 base from J, the gap between germline ends came to 5 bases. Germline CDR1 is LGHNA and CDR2 is YSLEER. This CDR3 has 15 amino acids. The CDR3 spells CASSQAESGANVLTF. The CDR3 DNA reads TGCGCCAGCAGCCAAGCGGAATCTGGGGCCAACGTCCTGACTTTC.

V gene TRBV7-8 combines with J gene TRBJ1-5, with no clear D. From germline, CDR1 is SGHVS and CDR2 FQNEAQ. V was trimmed by 3 bases and J by 5 bases, leaving 5 bases between them. This CDR3 comprises 12 residues. CDR3 coding DNA: TGTGCCAGCAGCTTGCCCTATCAGCCCCAGCATTTT. Its translation: CASSLPYQPQHF.

The V call is TRBV6-1, the J call TRBJ1-1; 8 bases align to TRBD1. The CDR3 covers 15 residues. The V segment lost 7 bases and the J segment 1 base; nucleotides outside the gene matches: 8. CDR1 and CDR2 (germline): MNHNS, SASEGT. The CDR3 protein is CASNLQGAGNTEAFF. The CDR3 region has the DNA TGTGCCAGCAACCTGCAGGGGGCGGGGAACACTGAAGCTTTCTTT.

The sample holds a few counts of this clonotype. The rearrangement links TRBV7-9 to TRBJ1-2, with TRBD1 matching 8 bases. Germline CDR1 and CDR2: SEHNR and FQNEAQ (reference sequence). The junction had 7 bases not matched to a gene; V was cut back by 6 bases and J by 7 bases. This CDR3 has 13 residues. This chain's CDR3 is CASSKTGEAGYTF. CDR3 bases: TGTGCCAGCAGTAAGACAGGGGAGGCTGGCTACACCTTC. Combining the CDR3 with reference TRBV7-9 and TRBJ1-2 gives the whole variable domain DTGVSQNPRHKITKRGQNVTFRCDPISEHNRLYWYRQTLGQGPEFLTYFQNEAQLEKSRLLSDRFSAERPKGSFSTLEIQRTEQGDSAMYLCASSKTGEAGYTFGSGTRLTVV.

This clonotype came up many times. This chain uses TRBV5-1 with TRBJ2-2; D is perhaps TRBD1 (7 bases). CDR1 is SGHRS, CDR2 YFSETQ, per germline. V was trimmed by 2 bases and J by 4 bases, leaving 15 bases between them. CDR3 length equals 16 residues. The chain's CDR3 is CASSFSNRGGTGELFF. For the CDR3, the DNA is TGCGCCAGCAGCTTCTCAAACAGGGGAGGCACCGGGGAGCTGTTTTTT. Based on the CDR3 plus reference TRBV5-1 and TRBJ2-2, the full variable domain is KAGVTQTPRYLIKTRGQQVTLSCSPISGHRSVSWYQQTPGQGLQFLFEYFSETQRNKGNFPGRFSGRQFSNSRSEMNVSTLELGDSALYLCASSFSNRGGTGELFFGEGSRLTVL.

This clonotype was counted many times. V gene TRBV9 combines with J gene TRBJ2-7; no clear D. CDR3 length equals 14 residues. Trimming removed 0 bases at V and 6 bases at J, with 13 bases between. Germline V lookup: CDR1 SGDLS, CDR2 YYNGEE. CDR3 sequence: CASSVDSLRAEQYF. In nucleotides, the CDR3 is TGTGCCAGCAGCGTAGATAGCCTGCGCGCCGAGCAGTACTTC.

CDR3 loop: CASSPQGTSSGANVLTF. Written as DNA, the CDR3 is TGTGCCAGCTCACCACAAGGGACGAGCTCTGGGGCCAACGTCCTGACTTTC. The rearrangement uses TRBV18 and TRBJ2-6; D could derive from TRBD1 or TRBD2 (5 bases each). The ends were cut back, 1 base at V and 0 bases at J, with 10 bases in the middle. From germline, CDR1 is KGHSH and CDR2 LQKENI. The CDR3 length is 17 residues. Together with reference TRBV18 and TRBJ2-6, the CDR3 gives the full variable domain: NAGVMQNPRHLVRRRGQEARLRCSPMKGHSHVYWYRQLPEEGLKFMVYLQKENIIDESGMPKERFSAEFPKEGPSILRIQQVVRGDSAAYFCASSPQGTSSGANVLTFGAGSRLTVL.

V gene TRBV7-9 combines with J gene TRBJ2-7, with D possibly matching TRBD1 (6 bases). Trimming removed 5 bases at V and 2 bases at J, with 19 bases between. CDR1 is SEHNR, CDR2 FQNEAQ, per germline (reference sequence). CDR3 size: 16 residues. The CDR3 region is CASSQQGTGKAYEQYF. CDR3 nucleotide sequence: TGTGCCAGCAGCCAGCAAGGAACAGGGAAGGCCTACGAGCAGTACTTC.

This clonotype was observed a handful of times. The chain links TRBV10-2 to TRBJ2-7; weak D call: TRBD1 (6 bases). The V gene's germline CDR1 is WSHSY and CDR2 SAAADI. The CDR3 length is 12 residues. The CDR3 is CASSDQTTGRHV. The CDR3 DNA follows: TGCGCCAGCAGTGACCAAACGACAGGCAGACACGTC.

The V call is TRBV5-4, the J call TRBJ2-6; D is ambiguous. The CDR3 spans 15 residues. CDR1 and CDR2 from the germline V gene are SGHNT and YYREEE (reference sequence). Trimming took off 1 base at V and 1 base at J, with 6 bases between the two ends. CDR3 sequence (DNA): TGTGCCAGCAGCTTGATTGCTTCTGGGGCCAACGTCCTGACTTTC. Translating it yields CASSLIASGANVLTF.

In this sample, this clonotype turned up many times. This sequence joins TRBV6-2 or TRBV6-3 and TRBJ2-1; D not resolved. Trimming took off 8 bases at V and 3 bases at J, with 20 bases between the two ends. Germline-derived CDR1 and CDR2 are MNHEY and SVGEGT. The CDR3 runs 16 residues. CDR3 protein: CASAVGRGEVYNEQFF. CDR3 DNA: TGTGCCAGCGCCGTCGGAAGAGGAGAAGTCTACAATGAGCAGTTCTTC.